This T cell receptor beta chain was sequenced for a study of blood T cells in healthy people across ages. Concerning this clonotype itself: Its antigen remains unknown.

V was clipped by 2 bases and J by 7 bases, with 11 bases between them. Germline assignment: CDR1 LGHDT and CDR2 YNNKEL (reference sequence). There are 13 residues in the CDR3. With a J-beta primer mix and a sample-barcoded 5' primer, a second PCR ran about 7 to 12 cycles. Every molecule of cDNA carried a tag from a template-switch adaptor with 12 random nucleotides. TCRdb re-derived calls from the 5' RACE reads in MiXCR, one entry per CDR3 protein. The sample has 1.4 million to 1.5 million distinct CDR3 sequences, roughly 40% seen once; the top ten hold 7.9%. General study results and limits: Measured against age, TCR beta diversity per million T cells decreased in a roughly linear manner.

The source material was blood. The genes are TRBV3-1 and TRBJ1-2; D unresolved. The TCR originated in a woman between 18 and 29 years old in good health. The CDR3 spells CASSQHRGGGYTF. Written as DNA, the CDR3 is TGTGCCAGCAGCCAACACCGTGGTGGTGGCTACACCTTC.